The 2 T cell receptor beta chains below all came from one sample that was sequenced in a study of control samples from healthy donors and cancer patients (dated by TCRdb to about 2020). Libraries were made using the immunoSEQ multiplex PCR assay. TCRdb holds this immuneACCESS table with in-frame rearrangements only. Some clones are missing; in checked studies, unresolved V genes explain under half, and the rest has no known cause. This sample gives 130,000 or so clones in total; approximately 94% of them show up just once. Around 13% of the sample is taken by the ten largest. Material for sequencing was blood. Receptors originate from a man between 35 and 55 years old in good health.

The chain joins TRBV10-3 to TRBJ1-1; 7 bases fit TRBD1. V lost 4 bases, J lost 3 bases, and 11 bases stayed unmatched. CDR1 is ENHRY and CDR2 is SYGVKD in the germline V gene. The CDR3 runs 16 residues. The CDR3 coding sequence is TGTGCCATCAGTGGGATAACAGGGGAGAGCGACACTGAAGCTTTCTTT. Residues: CAISGITGESDTEAFF.

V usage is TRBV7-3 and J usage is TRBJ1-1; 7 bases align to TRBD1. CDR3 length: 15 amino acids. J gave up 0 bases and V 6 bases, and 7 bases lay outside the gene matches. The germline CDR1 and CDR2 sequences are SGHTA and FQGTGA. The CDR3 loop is CASSLQGGMNTEAFF. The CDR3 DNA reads TGTGCCAGCAGTCTTCAGGGGGGCATGAACACTGAAGCTTTCTTT.